This TCR beta chain was recovered during a study of T cells expressing NK-cell markers. General study results and limits: Five or six of the donors carried dominant NKG2C+ clonotypes that took up 1.0-7.0% of their CD8+ T cells.

TCRdb re-analyzed the 5' RACE reads; it lists each CDR3 protein once, without DNA. This sample's clone table lists over 350,000 distinct CDR3 sequences. The CDR3 is 14 residues long. Germline loops: CDR1 DFQATT, CDR2 SNEGSKA (reference sequence). Points on this clonotype: What it recognizes is unknown.

The receptor's source is a woman aged 50 to 65 in good health. Sequencing input: blood T cells: a sorted CD56 or NKG2C T cell subset, CD4+ or CD8+ T cells, or bulk PBMC T cells (not recorded which). V gene TRBV20-1 combines with J gene TRBJ2-7. The CDR3 protein is CSAPFDGSSYEQYF.